The subject of this entry is one TCR beta chain. Unmatched junction bases numbered 3, after V lost 5 bases and J lost 5 bases. Germline V CDR1 and CDR2: SEHNR, FQNEAQ (reference sequence). The CDR3 spans 12 residues. The entry originates in a study of blood T cell repertoires in COVID-19. Study overall: The samples span acute and convalescent COVID-19 from the United States, Italy and Spain. Sources were T cells, B-cell-depleted T cells, or PBMCs; the material itself was cDNA or gDNA.

Original methodology: Quantification of nucleated cells was approximated via reference gene primer amplification. Using immunoSEQ multiplex PCR, the repertoire was profiled, and TCRdb retains in-frame clones only, with some absent. V and J calls plus clone size are reproduced from that table; the DNA served to infer D and trimming. The table includes approximately 250,000 clones, around 81% detected once. This clonotype was sampled from a woman aged 60 to 75 with active or convalescent COVID-19. V usage is TRBV7-9 and J usage is TRBJ2-7, with 7 bases lining up with TRBD1. Specimen: peripheral blood. This CDR3 reads CASSATGNEQYF. CDR3 nucleotides: TGTGCCAGCAGCGCGACAGGGAACGAGCAGTACTTC.